Shown below are 8 T cell receptor beta chains from a single sample sequenced in a study of regulatory T cells in long-lasting Graves disease (dated by TCRdb to the early 2020s). Preparation of the library involved multiplex PCR. Sequencing took place on an Illumina HiSeq 4000. TCR beta libraries were built with iRepertoire HTBI primers and Arm-PCR amplification of CDR3 regions. TCRdb passed the public sequencing reads through fastp at Q25 and MiXCR, retaining productive beta sequences. Entries are consolidated by CDR3 protein sequence, retaining the most common genes and DNA. Here the sample has roughly 420,000 distinct CDR3 sequences; about a sixth occur a single time. The ten largest make up about a fifth of the sample. What this sample's time point label stands for: newly diagnosed GD, antithyroid drugs for less than 3 months. RNA was extracted from PBMCs in TRIzol for both TCR sequencing and RNA sequencing.

The sequenced sample was peripheral blood mononuclear cells (PBMCs), obtained at new diagnosis, from a patient treated with antithyroid drugs. The source of these receptors is a female donor with Graves disease.

This clonotype appeared a few times. The chain links TRBV5-4 to TRBJ2-1; tentatively, D is TRBD1 (6 bases). Germline-derived CDR1 and CDR2 are SGHNT and YYREEE (reference sequence). Trimming cost V 1 base and J 12 bases, with 26 bases left between them. CDR3 length: 17 amino acids. CDR3 nucleotides: TGTGCCAGCAGCTTGCGGACAGCAGGACTGTCCTCGGTAAGGCAGTTCTTC. This gives the protein CASSLRTAGLSSVRQFF.

The V gene is TRBV19, the J gene TRBJ1-2, with 7 bases lining up with TRBD1. The germline gives CDR1 LNHDA, CDR2 SQIVND (reference sequence). J lost 0 bases, V lost 5 bases, and 12 bases had no gene match. The CDR3 loop spans 17 amino acids. This chain's CDR3 is CASSRLTEGASNYGYTF. CDR3 coding DNA: TGTGCCAGTAGTCGACTGACGGAGGGGGCATCTAACTATGGCTACACCTTC.

This clonotype was recorded at least ten times. The V and J genes are TRBV2 and TRBJ1-6, with D unclear. The length of the CDR3 is 14 residues. Trimming removed 6 bases at V and 1 base at J, with 7 bases between. Germline V gene sequence: CDR1 SNHLY, CDR2 FYNNEI. CDR3 region: CASSRLSYNSPLHF. CDR3 DNA sequence: TGTGCCAGCAGCAGATTATCCTATAATTCACCCCTCCACTTT.

The sample holds many counts of this clonotype. The chain recombines TRBV10-1 with TRBJ1-3; possibly TRBD1 for D (5 bases). The germline gives CDR1 WNHNN, CDR2 SYGVQD (reference sequence). Trimming removed 6 bases at V and 4 bases at J, with 13 bases between. CDR3 length: 14 residues. The CDR3 nucleotides read TGCGCCAGCAGCCCCCAGGGTCTCGGAAACACCATATATTTT. This gives the protein CASSPQGLGNTIYF.

With respect to this clonotype: It may be a read error: a sequence one base away is much more abundant. The conserved phenylalanine or tryptophan normally closing the CDR3 is absent here, so this likely arose from a read error. The chain uses TRBV12-3 or TRBV12-4 and TRBJ2-3, with 9 bases matching TRBD2. This CDR3 has 15 residues. The ends lost 5 bases at V and 6 bases at J; junction bases unmatched: 9. The CDR3 reads CASSLQAGGFDTQYS. The CDR3 DNA sequence: TGTGCCAGCAGTCTCCAGGCGGGGGGGTTCGATACGCAGTATTCT.

This clonotype was recorded at least ten times. J is TRBJ2-7 and V is TRBV3-1, with D perhaps matching TRBD1 (6 bases). Looked up from germline, CDR1 is LGHDT and CDR2 is YNNKEL (reference sequence). V was cut by 4 bases and J by 1 base, with 17 bases left in between. The CDR3 sequence is 16 residues long. The CDR3, as DNA: TGTGCCAGCAGCCGGAACGTGGACAGAAGTTCCTACGAGCAGTACTTC. Translating it yields CASSRNVDRSSYEQYF.

With respect to this clonotype: The germline gene is not matched at one end of the junction; a read error may be the cause. V usage is TRBV2 and J usage is TRBJ1-1, with D possibly matching TRBD1 (6 bases). From germline, CDR1 is SNHLY and CDR2 FYNNEI. The CDR3 sequence is 13 residues long. CDR3 residues: CARTGDMNTEALF. The CDR3 nucleotides read TGTGCCAGGACAGGTGATATGAACACTGAAGCTCTCTTT. Supplemented by reference TRBV2 and TRBJ1-1, the full variable domain reads EPEVTQTPSHQVTQMGQEVILRCVPISNHLYFYWYRQILGQKVEFLVSFYNNEISEKSEIFDDQFSVERPDGSNFTLKIRSTKLEDSAMYFCARTGDMNTEALFGQGTRLTVV.

This clonotype was seen more than once but under ten times. The J gene is TRBJ2-7, the V gene TRBV7-9; TRBD1 matches 7 bases. There are 16 residues in the CDR3. The V gene's germline CDR1 is SEHNR and CDR2 FQNEAQ (reference sequence). The J segment lost 3 bases and the V segment lost 2 bases, leaving 10 bases of the junction unmatched. CDR3 nucleotides: TGTGCCAGCAGCTTACCCCAGGGGGATGGTATCTACGAGCAGTACTTC. Translation gives CASSLPQGDGIYEQYF.